The 29 T cell receptor beta chains in this list originate from one sample, sequenced in a study of T cell responses to AZD1222 COVID-19 vaccine. Some clones are missing from TCRdb's copy, which holds only in-frame ones; the method was immunoSEQ multiplex PCR. The top ten clones hold about 1.2% of a sample with approximately 100,000 clones, more than 90% of them seen once. The source was peripheral blood, collected on day 0 of AZD1222 vaccination. Receptors originate from an adult in good health.

J is TRBJ2-1 and V is TRBV7-9; D unclear. The V gene's germline CDR1 is SEHNR and CDR2 FQNEAQ (reference sequence). The CDR3 extends over 14 amino acids. Trimming took off 4 bases at V and 6 bases at J, with 13 bases between the two ends. The CDR3 DNA reads as TGTGCCAGCAGCTGGTCGACCATTGCCAATGAGCAGTTCTTC. As protein: CASSWSTIANEQFF.

This clone was detected only once. The V and J genes are TRBV6-6 and TRBJ2-1; TRBD1 aligns across 8 bases. The CDR3 loop spans 16 amino acids. In germline, CDR1 is MNHNY, CDR2 SVGAGI (reference sequence). V lost 2 bases to trimming and J lost 7 bases; unmatched junction nucleotides: 10. CDR3 loop: CASSYGQGSTRNEQFF. As DNA, the CDR3 is TGTGCCAGCAGTTACGGACAGGGTTCAACTCGTAATGAGCAGTTCTTC.

CDR3 loop: CASSVASGDYGYTF. The CDR3 DNA sequence: TGTGCCAGCAGCGTAGCTTCAGGGGACTATGGCTACACCTTC. This chain joins TRBV9 and TRBJ1-2; possible D gene TRBD1, 6 bases. V dropped 0 bases and J dropped 3 bases, with 9 bases sitting between them. There are 14 residues in the CDR3. Looked up from germline, CDR1 is SGDLS and CDR2 is YYNGEE.

Only one count was recorded for this clone. The chain carries TRBV18 and TRBJ2-7; 8 bases match TRBD1. Germline CDR1 is KGHSH and CDR2 is LQKENI. The CDR3 runs 13 residues. With V trimmed by 5 bases and J by 5 bases, 5 bases remained unmatched. The CDR3 DNA follows: TGTGCCAGCTCAGGAGGACAGGGTAACGAGCAGTACTTC. Encoded protein: CASSGGQGNEQYF.

This clone is a singleton in its sample. The gene calls are TRBV4-3 and TRBJ2-2; D not resolved. Germline CDR1 is LGHNA and CDR2 is YSLEER. V lost 4 bases and J lost 0, with 6 bases in between. The CDR3 sequence is 14 residues long. The CDR3 protein is CASSLGPNTGELFF. Here the CDR3 DNA reads TGCGCCAGCAGCCTCGGGCCGAACACCGGGGAGCTGTTTTTT.

The genes are TRBV4-1 and TRBJ2-5, with 10 positions matching TRBD1. Germline V gene lookup returns CDR1 MGHRA and CDR2 YSYEKL. Trimming removed 5 bases from V and 7 bases from J; junction bases left unmatched: 7. CDR3 length equals 14 residues. CDR3 nucleotides: TGCGCCAGCAGCATGGACAGGGGGAGCGCGACCCAGTACTTC. This encodes CASSMDRGSATQYF.

The genes are TRBV2 and TRBJ2-6; D is unclear. Trimming cost V 6 bases and J 1 base, with 4 bases left between them. From germline, CDR1 is SNHLY and CDR2 FYNNEI. The CDR3 extends over 13 amino acids. CDR3 coding DNA: TGTGCCAGCAGGGGGTCTGGGGCCAACGTCCTGACTTTC. This translates into CASRGSGANVLTF.

The chain recombines TRBV28 with TRBJ1-2; 7 bases align to TRBD1. The CDR3 is 14 amino acids. V was clipped by 6 bases and J by 8 bases; unmatched bases: 12. The germline gives CDR1 MDHEN, CDR2 SYDVKM. The DNA for the CDR3 is TGTGCCAGCAGCCTGACAGGGCTCCTTGAGGGCTACACCTTC. This encodes CASSLTGLLEGYTF.

The rearrangement links TRBV4-3 to TRBJ2-7; TRBD2 aligns across 7 bases. The CDR3 length is 15 residues. Looked up from germline, CDR1 is LGHNA and CDR2 is YSLEER. The junction had 15 bases not matched to a gene; V was cut back by 9 bases and J by 4 bases. CDR3 amino acids: CARGGEKLATYEQYF. In nucleotides, the CDR3 is TGCGCCAGGGGGGGGGAGAAGCTAGCGACTTACGAGCAGTACTTC.

V usage is TRBV20-1 and J usage is TRBJ1-1; D remains ambiguous. The germline V gene has CDR1 DFQATT and CDR2 SNEGSKA (reference sequence). The CDR3 has 10 amino acids. V lost 4 bases, J lost 9 bases, and 9 bases lay in between. CDR3: CSATSFQAFF. CDR3 nucleotide sequence: TGCAGTGCTACCTCCTTCCAAGCTTTCTTT.

As DNA, the CDR3 is TGTGCCAGCAGTCCAAGGCCCACTGGGGCATACGAGCAGTACTTC. It translates to CASSPRPTGAYEQYF. The chain combines TRBV27 with TRBJ2-7, with a tentative D call TRBD1 (5 bases). Per the germline V gene, CDR1 is MNHEY and CDR2 is SMNVEV (reference sequence). The CDR3 extends over 15 amino acids. V lost 5 bases, J lost 4 bases, and 18 bases lay in between.

The chain recombines TRBV7-2 with TRBJ2-7; 15 nucleotides line up with TRBD2. The length of the CDR3 is 15 residues. V shed 5 bases, J shed 6 bases, and the junction held 5 bases outside the gene matches. CDR1 is SGHTA, CDR2 FQGNSA, per germline. The CDR3 region has the DNA TGTGCCAGCAGCCTCGGGACTAGCGGGAGGCTCGAGCAGTACTTC. Protein sequence: CASSLGTSGRLEQYF.

The sample holds a few counts of this clone. The CDR3 DNA is TGTGCCAGCAGCTTAGTAGCTAGAGGGGTTGAGCAGTTCTTC. Translating gives CASSLVARGVEQFF. The chain recombines TRBV7-9 with TRBJ2-1, with D perhaps given as TRBD1 or TRBD2 (5 bases each). The germline gives CDR1 SEHNR, CDR2 FQNEAQ (reference sequence). Trimming cost V 1 base and J 9 bases, with 13 bases left between them. The CDR3 covers 14 residues.

The rearrangement links TRBV6-5 to TRBJ2-7; weak D call: TRBD1 (6 bases). The CDR3 is 12 amino acids. V lost 6 bases and J lost 2, with 8 bases in between. Germline CDR1 MNHEY, CDR2 SVGAGI. CDR3 nucleotides: TGTGCCAGCAGGGGGGACACCTACGAGCAGTACTTC. This sequence encodes CASRGDTYEQYF.

The chain carries TRBV6-2 or TRBV6-3 and TRBJ2-7, with D possibly being TRBD1 (5 bases). Germline V gene lookup returns CDR1 MNHEY and CDR2 SVGEGT. V shed 4 bases and J shed 3 bases, with 10 bases lying between them. The length of the CDR3 is 13 residues. CDR3 loop: CASSLGDHYEQYF. CDR3 DNA: TGTGCCAGCAGTTTAGGGGATCACTACGAGCAGTACTTC.

Remarks on this clone: Other DNA sequences in the same sample also yield this CDR3. The chain uses TRBV12-3 or TRBV12-4 and TRBJ1-5, with 7 bases matching TRBD1. With 4 bases clipped from V and 6 bases from J, the junction kept 3 bases outside the gene matches. The CDR3 is made up of 13 amino acids. The CDR3 loop is CASSSQGSQPQHF. The CDR3 region has the DNA TGTGCCAGCAGTTCACAGGGGTCTCAGCCCCAGCATTTT.

The chain is built from TRBV9 and TRBJ1-4; a possible D gene is TRBD1 (6 bases). From germline, CDR1 is SGDLS and CDR2 YYNGEE. Between the trimmed V and J ends, which lost 3 bases and 8 bases, there was a span of 17 bases. This CDR3 has 15 amino acids. The CDR3 protein is CASSASQGGGEKLFF. DNA of the CDR3: TGTGCCAGCAGCGCTTCACAGGGCGGCGGCGAAAAACTGTTTTTT. Full variable domain (missing parts from reference TRBV9 and TRBJ1-4): DSGVTQTPKHLITATGQRVTLRCSPRSGDLSVYWYQQSLDQGLQFLIQYYNGEERAKGNILERFSAQQFPDLHSELNLSSLELGDSALYFCASSASQGGGEKLFFGSGTQLSVL.

CDR3 region: CASTPGGVRSTDTQYF. CDR3 nucleotide sequence: TGTGCCAGCACCCCCGGGGGGGTTCGGAGCACAGATACGCAGTATTTT. V usage is TRBV5-4 and J usage is TRBJ2-3; TRBD2 aligns across 8 bases. CDR3 size: 16 residues. V shed 6 bases, J shed 0 bases, and the junction held 9 bases outside the gene matches. Germline-derived CDR1 and CDR2 are SGHNT and YYREEE (reference sequence).

The gene calls are TRBV5-1 and TRBJ1-2; tentative D call: TRBD1 (6 bases). From germline, CDR1 is SGHRS and CDR2 YFSETQ. Deletions cut 2 bases from V and 8 bases from J, with 22 bases between. The CDR3 covers 16 residues. CDR3 protein: CASSLSYSGAPYGYTF. The CDR3 nucleotides are TGCGCCAGCAGCTTATCATACTCGGGGGCCCCCTACGGCTACACCTTC.

The chain joins TRBV27 to TRBJ1-1, with D maybe TRBD1 (5 bases). V dropped 4 bases and J dropped 3 bases, with 27 bases sitting between them. Germline V CDR1 and CDR2: MNHEY, SMNVEV (reference sequence). The CDR3 contains 19 residues. CDR3 sequence: CASSSPRLTVSGWDTEAFF. CDR3 nucleotide sequence: TGTGCCAGCAGTTCCCCACGGTTAACCGTGTCAGGGTGGGACACTGAAGCTTTCTTT.

The chain carries TRBV7-2 and TRBJ1-3, with 9 bases identical to TRBD1. From germline, CDR1 is SGHTA and CDR2 FQGNSA. CDR3 length equals 18 residues. Trimming removed 0 bases from V and 0 bases from J; junction bases left unmatched: 6. The CDR3 loop is CASSLAPTGGISGNTIYF. For the CDR3, the DNA is TGTGCCAGCAGCTTAGCCCCGACAGGGGGAATCTCTGGAAACACCATATATTTT.

The chain uses TRBV11-2 and TRBJ2-7; D is uncertain. The CDR3 sequence is 16 residues long. Germline loops: CDR1 SGHAT, CDR2 FQNNGV. The V end was cut by 1 base, the J end by 1 base, with 14 bases between. This chain's CDR3 is CASSLGGTVRSYEQYF. The CDR3 DNA sequence: TGTGCCAGCAGCTTAGGGGGTACTGTCCGGTCCTACGAGCAGTACTTC. Using reference TRBV11-2 and TRBJ2-7 for the parts outside the CDR3, the full variable domain is EAGVAQSPRYKIIEKRQSVAFWCNPISGHATLYWYQQILGQGPKLLIQFQNNGVVDDSQLPKDRFSAERLKGVDSTLKIQPAKLEDSAVYLCASSLGGTVRSYEQYFGPGTRLTVT.

The chain couples TRBV7-8 to TRBJ2-3; TRBD2 is a possible D gene (7 bases). V lost 1 base and J lost 3, with 14 bases in between. Germline assignment: CDR1 SGHVS and CDR2 FQNEAQ. The CDR3 loop spans 16 amino acids. The CDR3 here is CASSLGGGGQTDTQYF. The DNA for the CDR3 is TGTGCCAGCAGCTTAGGAGGGGGGGGGCAGACAGATACGCAGTATTTT.

The chain has TRBV6-2 or TRBV6-3 and TRBJ2-5; D ambiguous. CDR1 is MNHEY, CDR2 SVGEGT, per germline. V was cut by 2 bases and J by 0 bases, with 7 bases left in between. The CDR3 runs to 14 residues. The CDR3 nucleotides are TGTGCCAGCAGTTACCTGGGTAACCAAGAGACCCAGTACTTC. As protein: CASSYLGNQETQYF.

The chain has TRBV30 and TRBJ1-2, with D perhaps TRBD1 (6 bases). Trimming stripped 2 bases from V and 7 bases from J, with 14 bases between. Germline V lookup: CDR1 GTSNPN, CDR2 SVGIG (reference sequence). This CDR3 is 13 amino acids long. The CDR3, as DNA: TGTGCCTGGAGTCCCGGCAGGGGACCTGGCTACACCTTC. This gives the protein CAWSPGRGPGYTF. Drawing the rest from reference TRBV30 and TRBJ1-2, the complete variable domain is SQTIHQWPATLVQPVGSPLSLECTVEGTSNPNLYWYRQAAGRGLQLLFYSVGIGQISSEVPQNLSASRPQDRQFILSSKKLLLSDSGFYLCAWSPGRGPGYTFGSGTRLTVV.

This rearrangement joins TRBV15 to TRBJ1-2; possible D gene TRBD1, 6 bases. The CDR3 length is 17 residues. Trimming shortened V by 0 bases and J by 2 bases, and 16 bases separated the two germline ends. Germline assignment: CDR1 LNHNV and CDR2 YYDKDF (reference sequence). The CDR3 loop is CATSRDRGGQGNYGYTF. As DNA, the CDR3 is TGTGCCACCAGCAGAGACCGGGGGGGGCAGGGCAACTATGGCTACACCTTC.

In its sample, this clone was seen once. The rearrangement uses TRBV7-9 and TRBJ1-1; possible D gene TRBD1, 5 bases. Germline CDR1 SEHNR, CDR2 FQNEAQ (reference sequence). The CDR3 runs to 14 residues. V lost 5 bases to trimming and J lost 2 bases, with 12 bases between them. The CDR3, as DNA: TGTGCCAGCAGCGGAGGGGCCAGAAACACTGAAGCTTTCTTT. Protein: CASSGGARNTEAFF. Supplemented by reference TRBV7-9 and TRBJ1-1, the full variable domain reads DTGVSQNPRHKITKRGQNVTFRCDPISEHNRLYWYRQTLGQGPEFLTYFQNEAQLEKSRLLSDRFSAERPKGSFSTLEIQRTEQGDSAMYLCASSGGARNTEAFFGQGTRLTVV.

The chain uses TRBV9 and TRBJ2-7, with TRBD2 identical over 8 bases. V lost 4 bases, J lost 0 bases, and 6 bases stayed unmatched. The CDR3 spans 15 residues. CDR1 is SGDLS, CDR2 YYNGEE, per germline. The CDR3 bases are TGTGCCAGCAGCCCACTAGCGGAAGCCTCCTACGAGCAGTACTTC. It is translated as CASSPLAEASYEQYF.

The chain links TRBV5-1 to TRBJ1-1; D not resolved. Germline V gene lookup returns CDR1 SGHRS and CDR2 YFSETQ. The CDR3 length is 15 residues. Trimming left V 1 base short and J 1 base short, with 11 bases between. CDR3 sequence reads: CASSLSAKQNTEAFF. For the CDR3, the DNA is TGCGCCAGCAGCTTGAGCGCCAAGCAGAACACTGAAGCTTTCTTT.